This T cell receptor (beta chain) was documented in a study of blood T cell repertoires in COVID-19. Study as a whole: Both acute and convalescent COVID-19 samples were obtained from the United States, Italy and Spain. Nucleic acid was either cDNA or gDNA, and it came from T cells, B-cell-depleted T cells, or PBMCs.

The CDR3 contains 14 residues. Per the germline V gene, CDR1 is SGHTA and CDR2 is FQGNSA. Trimming left V 4 bases short and J 2 bases short, with 12 bases between. Per the authors' pipeline: Reference gene primer amplification in the assay estimated nucleated cell counts. Here immunoSEQ multiplex PCR was the method, and the copy in TCRdb shows in-frame clones only, minus some. The V and J calls and clone size are taken from that table; D and trimming were inferred from the DNA. Among tens of thousands of clones listed, nearly 90% were seen once. The clonotype comes from a man in his 60s with active COVID-19. The sequencing input was peripheral blood. This chain joins TRBV7-2 and TRBJ2-7, with a tentative D call TRBD1 (6 bases). The CDR3 DNA reads as TGTGCCAGCAGCTCCACGACAGGCCCCTACGAGCAGTACTTC. It codes for CASSSTTGPYEQYF.